The 21 T cell receptor beta chains given below trace back to one sample, sequenced in a study of cytomegalovirus exposure and HLA in healthy donors. The repertoire was sequenced with immunoSEQ multiplex PCR; TCRdb's copy has only in-frame clones and lacks some. The data show fewer than 250,000 clones, around 86% seen once. Sequencing input: PBMCs. These receptors were taken from a young woman in good health and CMV-seropositive.

The genes are TRBV25-1 and TRBJ1-1; D is unresolved. CDR1 and CDR2 from the germline V gene are MGHDK and SYGVNS. The CDR3 length is 11 residues. V was pared by 8 bases and J by 10 bases, with 14 bases between. The CDR3 coding sequence is TGTGCCAGCCCCCACACGGAGGGAGCTTTCTTT. The encoded protein is CASPHTEGAFF. Full variable domain (missing parts from reference TRBV25-1 and TRBJ1-1): EADIYQTPRYLVIGTGKKITLECSQTMGHDKMYWYQQDPGMELHLIHYSYGVNSTEKGDLSSESTVSRIRTEHFPLTLESARPSHTSQYLCASPHTEGAFFGQGTRLTVV.

This sequence joins TRBV19 and TRBJ2-7; D might be TRBD2 (5 bases). V was trimmed by 7 bases and J by 1 base, leaving 11 bases between them. The length of the CDR3 is 13 residues. CDR1 and CDR2 from the germline V gene are LNHDA and SQIVND (reference sequence). The CDR3, as DNA: TGTGCCAGTACCCCCGGGGTTTCCTACGAGCAGTACTTC. This translates into CASTPGVSYEQYF.

V is TRBV10-3 and J is TRBJ2-5; possibly TRBD2 for D (6 bases). This CDR3 has 14 amino acids. V was cut by 0 bases and J by 4 bases, with 9 bases left in between. Per germline, CDR1 ENHRY and CDR2 SYGVKD. The CDR3 DNA reads as TGTGCCATCAGTGAGTCGGGGGGTGCAGAGACCCAGTACTTC. Its protein is CAISESGGAETQYF.

V gene TRBV7-3 combines with J gene TRBJ2-5, with D possibly TRBD1 on 6 matching bases. The CDR3 sequence is 14 residues long. V lost 5 bases and J lost 9, with 19 bases in between. Germline CDR1 is SGHTA and CDR2 is FQGTGA. CDR3 protein: CASSPSTHPGAQYF. The CDR3 DNA sequence: TGTGCCAGCAGCCCAAGTACTCACCCAGGGGCCCAGTACTTC.

The V and J genes are TRBV27 and TRBJ2-7, with 8 bases lining up with TRBD2. The V and J ends lost 8 bases and 4 bases, in that order; junction bases with no gene match: 7. The CDR3 totals 13 residues. From germline, CDR1 is MNHEY and CDR2 SMNVEV (reference sequence). Here the CDR3 reads CASGGLVIYEQYF. As DNA, the CDR3 is TGTGCCAGCGGGGGACTAGTAATATACGAGCAGTACTTC.

The rearrangement uses TRBV6-1 and TRBJ2-7; TRBD2 might be the D (6 bases). CDR3 size: 14 residues. V gave up 8 bases and J gave up 3 bases, with 17 bases separating them. Per germline, CDR1 MNHNS and CDR2 SASEGT. CDR3 in amino acids: CASGVGRGHYEQYF. As DNA, the CDR3 is TGTGCCAGCGGAGTGGGGCGGGGCCACTACGAGCAGTACTTC.

The chain recombines TRBV7-9 with TRBJ2-7; possible D gene TRBD2, 6 bases. The germline V and J ends were trimmed by 5 bases and 2 bases, with 16 bases remaining between them. The CDR3 consists of 15 residues. The V gene's germline CDR1 is SEHNR and CDR2 FQNEAQ (reference sequence). CDR3 residues: CASSPRPGEPYEQYF. CDR3 DNA sequence: TGTGCCAGCAGCCCACGTCCGGGGGAACCCTACGAGCAGTACTTC.

V is TRBV7-6 and J is TRBJ1-1; 8 bases are a match to TRBD1. V trimming: 1 base; J trimming: 3 bases; junction bases outside the gene matches: 7. This CDR3 is 16 amino acids long. CDR1 is SGHVS and CDR2 is FNYEAQ in the germline V gene. The CDR3 DNA sequence: TGTGCCAGCAGCTTAGGACAGGGGCCGGGTTACACTGAAGCTTTCTTT. Translation: CASSLGQGPGYTEAFF. Full variable domain (rest looked up from reference TRBV7-6 and TRBJ1-1): GAGVSQSPRYKVTKRGQDVALRCDPISGHVSLYWYRQALGQGPEFLTYFNYEAQQDKSGLPNDRFSAERPEGSISTLTIQRTEQRDSAMYRCASSLGQGPGYTEAFFGQGTRLTVV.

The J gene is TRBJ1-2, the V gene TRBV6-5; D is uncertain. Germline loops: CDR1 MNHEY, CDR2 SVGAGI. There are 13 residues in the CDR3. V gave up 0 bases and J gave up 7 bases, with 9 bases separating them. The CDR3 region is CASSYSEGVGYTF. Written as DNA, the CDR3 is TGTGCCAGCAGTTACTCGGAGGGTGTTGGCTACACCTTC.

The chain carries TRBV28 and TRBJ2-4, with D hard to call. Trimming left V 6 bases short and J 2 bases short, with 11 bases between. CDR1 MDHEN and CDR2 SYDVKM come from the germline V gene. The CDR3 has 14 residues. Here the CDR3 reads CASRSPITKNIQYF. The DNA of the CDR3 is TGTGCCAGCAGGAGCCCGATAACCAAAAACATTCAGTACTTC.

The rearrangement links TRBV28 to TRBJ2-2; 15 bases match TRBD2. V gave up 8 bases and J gave up 4 bases; unmatched junction bases: 11. The CDR3 has 18 amino acids. The germline V gene has CDR1 MDHEN and CDR2 SYDVKM. The chain's CDR3 is CASGFGLAGGPGTGELFF. The CDR3 region has the DNA TGTGCCAGCGGGTTCGGACTAGCGGGAGGGCCGGGCACCGGGGAGCTGTTTTTT.

This chain uses TRBV7-3 with TRBJ2-1; D unclear. Germline V gene data show CDR1 as SGHTA and CDR2 as FQGTGA. The CDR3 contains 13 residues. V was clipped by 2 bases and J by 4 bases, with 6 bases between them. CDR3 residues: CASSLQMYNEQFF. The CDR3 bases are TGTGCCAGCAGCTTACAGATGTACAATGAGCAGTTCTTC. The full variable domain, in which reference TRBV7-3 and TRBJ2-1 provide the parts outside the CDR3, is GAGVSQTPSNKVTEKGKYVELRCDPISGHTALYWYRQSLGQGPEFLIYFQGTGAADDSGLPNDRFFAVRPEGSVSTLKIQRTERGDSAVYLCASSLQMYNEQFFGPGTRLTVL.

The chain recombines TRBV10-2 with TRBJ1-5; D unclear. Germline V gene sequence: CDR1 WSHSY, CDR2 SAAADI. The CDR3 sequence is 16 residues long. Deletions cut 2 bases from V and 3 bases from J, with 14 bases between. DNA for the CDR3: TGCGCCAGCAGTGAGGGGCAGCCACTTTTCAATCAGCCCCAGCATTTT. Translation: CASSEGQPLFNQPQHF.

CDR3 sequence reads: CAISEDPGQFTEAFF. For the CDR3, the DNA is TGTGCCATCAGTGAGGATCCGGGACAATTTACTGAAGCTTTCTTT. The chain is built from TRBV10-3 and TRBJ1-1, with a tentative D call TRBD1 (6 bases). CDR1 and CDR2 (germline): ENHRY, SYGVKD. The CDR3 consists of 15 residues. Trimming removed 2 bases from V and 5 bases from J, with 15 bases in between.

The gene calls are TRBV2 and TRBJ2-7; 9 bases are shared with TRBD2. V dropped 7 bases and J dropped 3; count of bases not matched to a gene: 10. This CDR3 region has 15 residues. Germline lookup yields CDR1 SNHLY and CDR2 FYNNEI. CDR3 sequence reads: CASIRLAGNNYEQYF. For the CDR3, the DNA is TGTGCCAGCATCCGCCTAGCGGGAAATAACTACGAGCAGTACTTC.

The CDR3 loop reads CASSYSGGVGTEAFF. The DNA for the CDR3 is TGTGCCAGCAGTTACTCAGGAGGGGTGGGCACTGAAGCTTTCTTT. The genes are TRBV6-5 and TRBJ1-1, with D perhaps TRBD1 (5 bases). The germline V gene encodes CDR1 MNHEY and CDR2 SVGAGI. V was shortened by 0 bases and J by 4 bases, with 12 bases between the two germline ends. The CDR3 covers 15 residues.

The chain has TRBV7-9 and TRBJ2-1; TRBD1 is a possible D gene (5 bases). The CDR3 is 15 amino acids. Germline V CDR1 and CDR2: SEHNR, FQNEAQ (reference sequence). V gave up 5 bases and J gave up 0 bases, with 11 bases separating them. The chain's CDR3 is CASSPTGASYNEQFF. DNA for the CDR3: TGTGCCAGCAGCCCCACAGGTGCCTCCTACAATGAGCAGTTCTTC.

The genes are TRBV27 and TRBJ2-1, with a possible D match to TRBD2 (5 bases). CDR3 size: 14 residues. CDR1 is MNHEY and CDR2 is SMNVEV in the germline V gene (reference sequence). The V gene lost 8 bases and the J gene lost 3 bases, with 14 bases spanning the gap. This CDR3 reads CASLWTGIYNEQFF. CDR3 DNA: TGTGCCAGCTTGTGGACTGGGATCTACAATGAGCAGTTCTTC.

This chain joins TRBV5-4 and TRBJ1-2; 9 bases match TRBD1. V dropped 2 bases and J dropped 5; count of bases not matched to a gene: 4. Germline CDR1 and CDR2: SGHNT and YYREEE (reference sequence). The CDR3 is made up of 14 amino acids. CDR3 protein: CASSFTGGRYGYTF. CDR3 nucleotides: TGTGCCAGCAGCTTTACAGGGGGCAGGTATGGCTACACCTTC.

The chain combines TRBV10-3 with TRBJ2-1, with 9 nucleotides matching TRBD2. This CDR3 region has 14 residues. J lost 7 bases, V lost 7 bases, and 8 bases had no gene match. Germline loops: CDR1 ENHRY, CDR2 SYGVKD. The CDR3 DNA reads as TGTGCCATCACCACCGGGACTAGCTTGAATGAGCAGTTCTTC. Its translation is CAITTGTSLNEQFF.

The chain employs TRBV28 and TRBJ1-2; TRBD1 matches 9 bases. CDR1 is MDHEN and CDR2 is SYDVKM in the germline V gene. The length of the CDR3 is 16 residues. The V and J ends lost 5 bases and 5 bases, in that order; junction bases with no gene match: 12. CDR3 in amino acids: CASSPLGQGRGYGYTF. CDR3 coding DNA: TGTGCCAGCAGTCCCCTGGGACAGGGAAGAGGATATGGCTACACCTTC.